This T cell receptor beta chain was profiled in a study of blood T cell repertoires in COVID-19 (dated by TCRdb to 2020 to 2021). Study-level background: Samples from collaborators originated in the United States, Italy and Spain and spanned both the acute and convalescent phases of COVID-19. The repertoires were released in a freely available public database meant as a resource for research on the immune response to SARS-CoV-2. Nearly every sample came with metadata listing a de-identified subject ID, COVID-19 status, age in years and sex. HLA class I and class II types, where available, came from metadata supplied by the sample provider rather than from assay-based typing. The samples were drawn from two sources: the first 160 participants of the ongoing ImmuneRACE study, and 1,200 or so subjects contributed by 6 global collaborators. The dataset comprised deeply sampled blood TCRbeta repertoires from subjects exposed to, actively infected with, or recovered from COVID-19. The material from the prospective study consisted of cDNA or gDNA derived from T cells, B-cell-depleted T cells, or PBMCs.

In the case of this clone: Its antigen is currently not known. The input lacks base qualities; no much larger clone sits a single base away.

Collaborating institutions collected whole blood in K2EDTA tubes following their own protocols. For TCRbeta analysis, collaborator samples were shipped as frozen whole blood, as isolated PBMCs, or as DNA extracted from either sample type. TCRbeta CDR3 regions were amplified from genomic DNA by means of the immunoSEQ Assay, a bias-controlled multiplex PCR. The authors' analysis ran thus. Nucleated cell counts per sample were estimated from amplification of reference gene primers within the assay. To quantify the absolute abundance of each unique TCRbeta CDR3 rearrangement, sequence reads were collapsed and filtered. For each sample, productive Simpson clonality was calculated as the square root of Simpson's diversity index over productive rearrangements. Not all clones reach the TCRdb copy of this immuneACCESS table, which keeps in-frame sequences only. Checked studies attribute under half of the gap to unresolved V genes and leave the rest unexplained. That table gives V, J and clone size, and the DNA gave D and trimming. Here the sample has some 530,000 clones; approximately 83% occur a single time. The top ten hold 3.2% of the sample.

The paper as a whole reports these results and caveats: The amount of clinical and demographic metadata varied by source and participant and was provided uncurated.

CDR3 length: 16 amino acids, cysteine to phenylalanine. Just CDR3 DNA is preserved here, 48 bases in frame from base 1. Ends trimmed: V by 4 bases, J by 1 base; bases unmatched to a gene: 5. The CDR1 and CDR2 encoded by the germline V gene are SNHLY and FYNNEI. The V gene is TRBV2 and the J gene is TRBJ1-5, with 9 bases matching TRBD1. The sequenced material came from peripheral blood. The sequence came from a human donor in a cohort sampled during active COVID-19. CDR3 sequence: CASSALTGGSNQPQHF. At the DNA level, the sequence is TGTGCCAGCAGTGCCTTGACAGGGGGAAGCAATCAGCCCCAGCATTTT.